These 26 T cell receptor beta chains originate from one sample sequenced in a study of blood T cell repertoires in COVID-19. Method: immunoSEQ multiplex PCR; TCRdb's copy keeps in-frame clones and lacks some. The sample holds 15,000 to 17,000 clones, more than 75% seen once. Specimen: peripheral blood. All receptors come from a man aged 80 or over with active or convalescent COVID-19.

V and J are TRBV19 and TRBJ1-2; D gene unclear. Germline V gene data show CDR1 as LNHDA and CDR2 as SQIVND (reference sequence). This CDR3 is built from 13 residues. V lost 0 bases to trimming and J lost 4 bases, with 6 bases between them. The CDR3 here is CASSIESGYGYTF. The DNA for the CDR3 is TGTGCCAGTAGTATAGAATCCGGCTATGGCTACACCTTC.

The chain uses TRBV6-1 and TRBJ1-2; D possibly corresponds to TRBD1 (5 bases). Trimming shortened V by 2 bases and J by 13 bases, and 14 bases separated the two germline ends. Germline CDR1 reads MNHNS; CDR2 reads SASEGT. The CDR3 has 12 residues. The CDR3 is CASSEYGTPITF. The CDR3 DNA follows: TGTGCCAGCAGTGAATACGGGACTCCTATCACCTTC.

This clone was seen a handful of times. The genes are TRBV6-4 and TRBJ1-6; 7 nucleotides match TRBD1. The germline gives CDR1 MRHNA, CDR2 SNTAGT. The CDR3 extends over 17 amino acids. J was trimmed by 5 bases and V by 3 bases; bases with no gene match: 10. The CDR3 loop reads CASSDSGGLGHNSPLHF. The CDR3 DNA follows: TGTGCCAGCAGTGATTCAGGGGGGCTTGGCCATAATTCACCCCTCCACTTT.

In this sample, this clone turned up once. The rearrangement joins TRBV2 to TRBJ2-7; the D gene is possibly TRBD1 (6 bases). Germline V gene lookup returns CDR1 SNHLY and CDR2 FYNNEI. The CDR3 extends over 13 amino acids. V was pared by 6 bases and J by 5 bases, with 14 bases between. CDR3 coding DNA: TGTGCCAGCAGCGTACAGGGTACCAACGAGCAGTACTTC. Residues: CASSVQGTNEQYF. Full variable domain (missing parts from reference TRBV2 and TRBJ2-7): EPEVTQTPSHQVTQMGQEVILRCVPISNHLYFYWYRQILGQKVEFLVSFYNNEISEKSEIFDDQFSVERPDGSNFTLKIRSTKLEDSAMYFCASSVQGTNEQYFGPGTRLTVT.

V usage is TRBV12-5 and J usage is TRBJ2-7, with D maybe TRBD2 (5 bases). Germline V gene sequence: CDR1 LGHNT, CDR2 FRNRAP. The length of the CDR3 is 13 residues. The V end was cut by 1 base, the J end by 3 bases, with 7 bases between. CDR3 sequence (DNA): TGTGCTAGTGGTTTGGGGGGAGTCTACGAGCAGTACTTC. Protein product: CASGLGGVYEQYF.

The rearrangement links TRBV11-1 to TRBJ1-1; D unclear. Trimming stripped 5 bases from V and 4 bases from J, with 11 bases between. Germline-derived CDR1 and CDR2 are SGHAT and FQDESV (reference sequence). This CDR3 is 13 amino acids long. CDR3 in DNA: TGTGCCAGCAGCCCCCCAGTCAGCACTGAAGCTTTCTTT. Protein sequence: CASSPPVSTEAFF.

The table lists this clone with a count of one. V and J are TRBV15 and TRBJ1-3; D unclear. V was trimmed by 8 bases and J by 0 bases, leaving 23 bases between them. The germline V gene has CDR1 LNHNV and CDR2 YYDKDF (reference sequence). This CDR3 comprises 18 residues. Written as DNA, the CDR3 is TGTGCCACCCGTAACGGCGTCGGTAGAGGAAGCTCTGGAAACACCATATATTTT. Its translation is CATRNGVGRGSSGNTIYF.

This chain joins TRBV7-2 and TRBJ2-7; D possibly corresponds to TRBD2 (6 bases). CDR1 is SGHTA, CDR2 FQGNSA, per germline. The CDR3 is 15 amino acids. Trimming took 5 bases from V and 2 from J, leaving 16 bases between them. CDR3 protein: CASSDGSLPTYEQYF. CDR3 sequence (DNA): TGTGCCAGCAGCGACGGGAGCCTTCCCACCTACGAGCAGTACTTC.

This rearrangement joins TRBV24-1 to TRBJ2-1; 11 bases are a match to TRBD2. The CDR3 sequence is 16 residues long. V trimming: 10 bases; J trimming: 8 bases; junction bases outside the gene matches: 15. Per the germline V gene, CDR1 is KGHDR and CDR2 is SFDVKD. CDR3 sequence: CATAPGSSGGLYEQFF. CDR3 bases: TGTGCCACTGCTCCCGGGTCTAGCGGGGGGCTCTATGAGCAGTTCTTC.

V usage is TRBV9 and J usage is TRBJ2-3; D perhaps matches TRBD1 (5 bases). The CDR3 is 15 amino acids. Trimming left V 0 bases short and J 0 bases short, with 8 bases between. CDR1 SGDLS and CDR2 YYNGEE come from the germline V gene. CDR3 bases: TGTGCCAGCAGCGTAGGAGACAGTAGCACAGATACGCAGTATTTT. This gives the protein CASSVGDSSTDTQYF.

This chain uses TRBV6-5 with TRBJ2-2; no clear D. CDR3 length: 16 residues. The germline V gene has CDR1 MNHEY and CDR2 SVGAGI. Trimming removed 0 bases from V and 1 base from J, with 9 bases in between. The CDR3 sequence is CASSYSSVRNTGELFF. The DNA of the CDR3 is TGTGCCAGCAGTTACTCGAGTGTGAGGAACACCGGGGAGCTGTTTTTT.

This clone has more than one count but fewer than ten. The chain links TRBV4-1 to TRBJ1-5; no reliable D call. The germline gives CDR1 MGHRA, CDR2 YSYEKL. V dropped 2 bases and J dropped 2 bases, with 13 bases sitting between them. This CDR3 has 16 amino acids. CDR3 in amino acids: CASSQFRDPGNQPQHF. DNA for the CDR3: TGCGCCAGCAGCCAATTCCGGGATCCAGGCAATCAGCCCCAGCATTTT.

The CDR3 DNA reads as TGCAGCGTCCCCCAGGGCCCAACTAATGAAAAACTGTTTTTT. Translated: CSVPQGPTNEKLFF. The rearrangement uses TRBV29-1 and TRBJ1-4, with a weak D call TRBD1 (5 bases). Germline V gene sequence: CDR1 SQVTM, CDR2 ANQGSEA. This CDR3 region has 14 residues. Trimming took 6 bases from V and 0 from J, leaving 11 bases between them.

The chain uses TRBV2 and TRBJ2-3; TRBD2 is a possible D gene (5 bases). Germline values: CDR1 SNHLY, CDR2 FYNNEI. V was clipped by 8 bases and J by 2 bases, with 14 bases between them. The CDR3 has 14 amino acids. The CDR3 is CASVGAVYTDTQYF. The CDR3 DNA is TGTGCCAGCGTGGGAGCGGTCTACACAGATACGCAGTATTTT.

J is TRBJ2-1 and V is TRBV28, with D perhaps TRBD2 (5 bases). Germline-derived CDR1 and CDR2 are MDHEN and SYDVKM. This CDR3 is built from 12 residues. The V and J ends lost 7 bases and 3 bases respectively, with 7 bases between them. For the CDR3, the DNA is TGTGCCAGCAAACGGGACTACAATGAGCAGTTCTTC. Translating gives CASKRDYNEQFF.

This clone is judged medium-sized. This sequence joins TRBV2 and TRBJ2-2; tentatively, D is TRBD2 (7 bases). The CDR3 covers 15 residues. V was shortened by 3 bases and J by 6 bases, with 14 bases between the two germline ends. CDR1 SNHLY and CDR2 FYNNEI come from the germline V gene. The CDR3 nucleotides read TGTGCCAGCAGTGAGAGGGGGGGGCACCCCGGGGAGCTGTTTTTT. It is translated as CASSERGGHPGELFF.

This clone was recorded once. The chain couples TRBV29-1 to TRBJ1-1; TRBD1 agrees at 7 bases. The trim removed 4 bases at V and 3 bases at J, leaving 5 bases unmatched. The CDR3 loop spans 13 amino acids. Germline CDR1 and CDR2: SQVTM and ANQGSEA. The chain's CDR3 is CSVAATGYTEAFF. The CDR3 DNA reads TGCAGCGTTGCGGCGACAGGGTACACTGAAGCTTTCTTT.

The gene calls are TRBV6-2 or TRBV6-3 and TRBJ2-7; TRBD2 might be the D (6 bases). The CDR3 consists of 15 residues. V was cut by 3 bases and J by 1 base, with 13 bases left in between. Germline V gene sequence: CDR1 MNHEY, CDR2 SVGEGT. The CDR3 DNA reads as TGTGCCAGCAGTTATAAGCGGGTGACTTCCTACGAGCAGTACTTC. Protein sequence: CASSYKRVTSYEQYF.

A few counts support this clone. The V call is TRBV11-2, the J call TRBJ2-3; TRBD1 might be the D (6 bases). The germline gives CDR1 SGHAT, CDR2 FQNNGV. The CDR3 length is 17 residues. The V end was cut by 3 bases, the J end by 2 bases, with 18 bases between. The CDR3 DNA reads TGTGCCAGCAGCTTGGGAAGGACAGCGAGGAACACAGATACGCAGTATTTT. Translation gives CASSLGRTARNTDTQYF.

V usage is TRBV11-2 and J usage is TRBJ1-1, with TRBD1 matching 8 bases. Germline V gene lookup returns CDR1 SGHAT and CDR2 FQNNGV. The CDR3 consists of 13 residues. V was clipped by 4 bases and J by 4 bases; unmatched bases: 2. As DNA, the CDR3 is TGTGCCAGCAGCTCACAGGGGGGCACTGAAGCTTTCTTT. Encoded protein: CASSSQGGTEAFF. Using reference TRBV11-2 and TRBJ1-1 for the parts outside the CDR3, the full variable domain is EAGVAQSPRYKIIEKRQSVAFWCNPISGHATLYWYQQILGQGPKLLIQFQNNGVVDDSQLPKDRFSAERLKGVDSTLKIQPAKLEDSAVYLCASSSQGGTEAFFGQGTRLTVV.

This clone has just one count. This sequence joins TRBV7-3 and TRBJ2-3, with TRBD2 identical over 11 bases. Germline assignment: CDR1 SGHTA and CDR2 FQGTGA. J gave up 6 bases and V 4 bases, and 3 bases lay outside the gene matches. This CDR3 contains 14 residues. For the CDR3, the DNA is TGTGCCAGCAGCTATAGCGGGGGGGAGGATACGCAGTATTTT. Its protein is CASSYSGGEDTQYF. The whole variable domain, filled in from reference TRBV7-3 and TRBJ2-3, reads GAGVSQTPSNKVTEKGKYVELRCDPISGHTALYWYRQSLGQGPEFLIYFQGTGAADDSGLPNDRFFAVRPEGSVSTLKIQRTERGDSAVYLCASSYSGGEDTQYFGPGTRLTVL.

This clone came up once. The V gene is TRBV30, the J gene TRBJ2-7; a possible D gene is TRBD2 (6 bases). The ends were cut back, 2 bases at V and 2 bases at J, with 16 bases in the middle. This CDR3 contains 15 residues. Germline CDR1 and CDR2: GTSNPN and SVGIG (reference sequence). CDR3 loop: CAWSKAGGLAYEQYF. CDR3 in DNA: TGTGCCTGGAGTAAGGCCGGAGGGCTGGCCTACGAGCAGTACTTC.

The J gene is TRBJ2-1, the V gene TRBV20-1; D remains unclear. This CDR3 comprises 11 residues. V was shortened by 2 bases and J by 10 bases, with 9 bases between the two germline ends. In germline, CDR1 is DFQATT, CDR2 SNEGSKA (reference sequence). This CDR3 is CSARNSAEQFF. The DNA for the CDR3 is TGCAGTGCTAGAAACTCCGCGGAGCAGTTCTTC.

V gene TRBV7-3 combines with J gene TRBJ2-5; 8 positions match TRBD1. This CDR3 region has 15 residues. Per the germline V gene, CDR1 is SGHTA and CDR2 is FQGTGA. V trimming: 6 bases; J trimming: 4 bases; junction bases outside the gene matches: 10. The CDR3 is CASRPSGTGGETQYF. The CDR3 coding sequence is TGTGCCAGCAGGCCATCCGGGACAGGCGGAGAGACCCAGTACTTC.

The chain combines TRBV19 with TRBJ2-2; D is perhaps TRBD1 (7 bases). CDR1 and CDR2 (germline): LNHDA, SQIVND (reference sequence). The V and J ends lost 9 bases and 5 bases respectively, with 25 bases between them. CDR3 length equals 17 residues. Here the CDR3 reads CASLGGQAIRGTGELFF. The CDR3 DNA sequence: TGTGCCAGCCTGGGCGGACAGGCCATCCGGGGGACCGGGGAGCTGTTTTTT.

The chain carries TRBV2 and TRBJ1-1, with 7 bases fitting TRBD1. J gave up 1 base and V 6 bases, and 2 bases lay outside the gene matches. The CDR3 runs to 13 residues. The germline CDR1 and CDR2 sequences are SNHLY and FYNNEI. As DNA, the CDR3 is TGTGCCAGCAGGTGGACAGGGAACACTGAAGCTTTCTTT. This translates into CASRWTGNTEAFF.